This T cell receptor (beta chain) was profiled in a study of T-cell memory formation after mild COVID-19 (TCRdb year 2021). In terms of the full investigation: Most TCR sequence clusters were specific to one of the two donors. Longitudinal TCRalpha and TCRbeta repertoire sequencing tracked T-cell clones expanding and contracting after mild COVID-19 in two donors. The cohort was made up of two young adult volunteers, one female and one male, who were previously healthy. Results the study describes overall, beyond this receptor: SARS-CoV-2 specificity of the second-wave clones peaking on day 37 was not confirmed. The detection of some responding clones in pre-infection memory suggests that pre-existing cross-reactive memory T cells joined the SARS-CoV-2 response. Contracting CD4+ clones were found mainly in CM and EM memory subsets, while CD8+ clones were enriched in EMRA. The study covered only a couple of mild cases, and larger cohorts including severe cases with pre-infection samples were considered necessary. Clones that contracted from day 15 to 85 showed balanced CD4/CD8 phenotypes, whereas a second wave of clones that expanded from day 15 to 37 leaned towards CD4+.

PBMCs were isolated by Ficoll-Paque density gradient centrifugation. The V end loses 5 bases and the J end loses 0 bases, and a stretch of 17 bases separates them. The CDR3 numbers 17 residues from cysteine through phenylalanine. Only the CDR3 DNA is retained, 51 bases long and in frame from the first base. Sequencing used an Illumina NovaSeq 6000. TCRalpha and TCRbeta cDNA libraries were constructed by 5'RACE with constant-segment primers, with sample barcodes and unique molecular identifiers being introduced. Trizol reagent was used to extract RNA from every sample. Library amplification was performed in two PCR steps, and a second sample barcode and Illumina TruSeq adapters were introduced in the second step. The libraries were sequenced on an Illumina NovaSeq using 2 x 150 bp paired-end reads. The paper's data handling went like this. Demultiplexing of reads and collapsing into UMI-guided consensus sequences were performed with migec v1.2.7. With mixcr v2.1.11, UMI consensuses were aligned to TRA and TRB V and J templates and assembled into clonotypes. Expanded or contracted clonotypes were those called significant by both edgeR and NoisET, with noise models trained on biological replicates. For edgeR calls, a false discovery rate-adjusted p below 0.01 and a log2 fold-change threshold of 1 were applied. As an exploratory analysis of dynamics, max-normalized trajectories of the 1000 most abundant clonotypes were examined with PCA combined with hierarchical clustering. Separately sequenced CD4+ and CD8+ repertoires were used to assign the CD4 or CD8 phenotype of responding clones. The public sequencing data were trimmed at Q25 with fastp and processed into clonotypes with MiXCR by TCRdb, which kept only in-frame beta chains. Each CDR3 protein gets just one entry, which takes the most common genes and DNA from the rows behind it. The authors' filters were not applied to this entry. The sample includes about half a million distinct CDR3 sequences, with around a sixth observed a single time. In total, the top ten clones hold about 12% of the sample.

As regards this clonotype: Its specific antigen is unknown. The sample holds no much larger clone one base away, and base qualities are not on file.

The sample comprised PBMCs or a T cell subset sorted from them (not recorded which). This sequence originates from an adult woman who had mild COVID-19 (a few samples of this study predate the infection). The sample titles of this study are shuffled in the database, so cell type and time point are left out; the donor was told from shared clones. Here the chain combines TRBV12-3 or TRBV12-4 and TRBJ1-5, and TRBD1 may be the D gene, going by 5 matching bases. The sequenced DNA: TGTGCCAGCAGTCCTCGAGGGCGGGGGGTTAGCAATCAGCCCCAGCATTTT. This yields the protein CASSPRGRGVSNQPQHF.